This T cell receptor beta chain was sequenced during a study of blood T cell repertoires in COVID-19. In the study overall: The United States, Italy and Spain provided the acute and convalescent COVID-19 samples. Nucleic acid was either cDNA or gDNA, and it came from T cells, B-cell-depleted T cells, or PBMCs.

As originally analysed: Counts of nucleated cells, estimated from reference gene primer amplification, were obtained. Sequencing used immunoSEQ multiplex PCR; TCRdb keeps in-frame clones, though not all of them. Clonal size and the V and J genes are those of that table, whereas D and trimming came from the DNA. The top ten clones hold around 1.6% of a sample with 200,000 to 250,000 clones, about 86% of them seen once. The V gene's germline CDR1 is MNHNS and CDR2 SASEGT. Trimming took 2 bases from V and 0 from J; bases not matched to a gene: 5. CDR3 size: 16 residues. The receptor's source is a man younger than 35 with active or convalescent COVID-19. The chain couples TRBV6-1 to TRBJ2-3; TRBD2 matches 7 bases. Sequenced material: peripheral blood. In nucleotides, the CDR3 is TGTGCCAGCAGTGAAATCAGCGGGGCTAGCACAGATACGCAGTATTTT. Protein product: CASSEISGASTDTQYF.